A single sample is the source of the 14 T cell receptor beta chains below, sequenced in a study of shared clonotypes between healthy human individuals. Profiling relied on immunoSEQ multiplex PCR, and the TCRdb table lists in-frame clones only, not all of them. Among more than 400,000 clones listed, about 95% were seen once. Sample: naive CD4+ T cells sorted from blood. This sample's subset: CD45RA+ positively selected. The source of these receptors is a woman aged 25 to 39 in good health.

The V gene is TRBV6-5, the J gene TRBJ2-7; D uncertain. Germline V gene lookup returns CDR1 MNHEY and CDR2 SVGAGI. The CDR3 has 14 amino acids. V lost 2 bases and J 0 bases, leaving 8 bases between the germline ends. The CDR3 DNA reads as TGTGCCAGCAGTTACACCGCGAGCTCCTACGAGCAGTACTTC. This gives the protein CASSYTASSYEQYF.

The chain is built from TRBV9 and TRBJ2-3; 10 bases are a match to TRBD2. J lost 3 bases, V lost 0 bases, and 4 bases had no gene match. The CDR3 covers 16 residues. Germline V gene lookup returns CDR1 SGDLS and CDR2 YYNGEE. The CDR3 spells CASSVASGRGTDTQYF. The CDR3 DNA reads TGTGCCAGCAGCGTAGCTAGCGGGAGAGGAACAGATACGCAGTATTTT.

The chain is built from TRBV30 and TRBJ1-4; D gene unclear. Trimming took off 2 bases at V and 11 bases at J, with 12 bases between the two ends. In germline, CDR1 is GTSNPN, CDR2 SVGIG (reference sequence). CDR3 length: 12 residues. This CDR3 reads CAWSTPDSKLFF. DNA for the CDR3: TGTGCCTGGAGTACGCCCGACTCGAAACTGTTTTTT.

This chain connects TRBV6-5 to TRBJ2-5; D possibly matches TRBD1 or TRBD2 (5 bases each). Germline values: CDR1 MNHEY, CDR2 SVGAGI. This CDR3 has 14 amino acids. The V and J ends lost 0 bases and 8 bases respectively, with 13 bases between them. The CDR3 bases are TGTGCCAGCAGTTACTCCCGGGACCTAGATACCCAGTACTTC. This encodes CASSYSRDLDTQYF.

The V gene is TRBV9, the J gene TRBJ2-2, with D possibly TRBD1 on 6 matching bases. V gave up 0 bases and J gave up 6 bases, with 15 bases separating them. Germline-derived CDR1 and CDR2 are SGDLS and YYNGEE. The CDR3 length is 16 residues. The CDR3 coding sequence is TGTGCCAGCAGCGTAGCTGGGATTAGGGGGTCCGGGGAGCTGTTTTTT. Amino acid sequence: CASSVAGIRGSGELFF.

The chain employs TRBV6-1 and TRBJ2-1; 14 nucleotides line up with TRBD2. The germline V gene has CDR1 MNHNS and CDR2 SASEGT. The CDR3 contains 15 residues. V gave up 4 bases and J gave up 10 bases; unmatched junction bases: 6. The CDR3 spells CASSAGLAGVREQFF. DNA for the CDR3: TGTGCCAGCAGTGCGGGACTAGCGGGAGTTAGGGAGCAGTTCTTC.

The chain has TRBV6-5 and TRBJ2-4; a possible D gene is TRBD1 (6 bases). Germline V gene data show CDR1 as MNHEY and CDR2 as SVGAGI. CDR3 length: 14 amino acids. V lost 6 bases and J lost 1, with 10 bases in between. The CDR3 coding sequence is TGTGCCAGCAGGCAGGGGTTTGCCAAAAACATTCAGTACTTC. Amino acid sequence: CASRQGFAKNIQYF.

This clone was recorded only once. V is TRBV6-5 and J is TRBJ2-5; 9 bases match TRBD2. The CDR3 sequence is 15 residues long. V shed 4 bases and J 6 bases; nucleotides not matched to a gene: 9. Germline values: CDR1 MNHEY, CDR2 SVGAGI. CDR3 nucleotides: TGTGCCAGCAGTTCCTACGCGGGAGGGCCGAAGACCCAGTACTTC. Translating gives CASSSYAGGPKTQYF.

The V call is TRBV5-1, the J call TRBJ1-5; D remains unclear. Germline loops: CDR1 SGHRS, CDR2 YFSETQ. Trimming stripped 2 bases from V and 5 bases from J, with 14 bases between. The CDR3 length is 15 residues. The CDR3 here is CASSFFPGYDQPQHF. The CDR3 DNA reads TGCGCCAGCAGCTTTTTTCCGGGGTATGATCAGCCCCAGCATTTT.

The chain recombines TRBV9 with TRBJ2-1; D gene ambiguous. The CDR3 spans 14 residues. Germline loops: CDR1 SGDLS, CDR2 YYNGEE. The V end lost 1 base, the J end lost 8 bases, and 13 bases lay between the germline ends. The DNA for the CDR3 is TGTGCCAGCAGCGTATTTCTCAGGTGGGATGAGCAGTTCTTC. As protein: CASSVFLRWDEQFF.

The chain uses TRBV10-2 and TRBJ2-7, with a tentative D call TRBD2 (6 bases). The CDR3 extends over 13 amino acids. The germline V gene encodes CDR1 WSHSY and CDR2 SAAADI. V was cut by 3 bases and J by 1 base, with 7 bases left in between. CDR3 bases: TGCGCCAGCAGTGACAGCGGGTCCTACGAGCAGTACTTC. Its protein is CASSDSGSYEQYF.

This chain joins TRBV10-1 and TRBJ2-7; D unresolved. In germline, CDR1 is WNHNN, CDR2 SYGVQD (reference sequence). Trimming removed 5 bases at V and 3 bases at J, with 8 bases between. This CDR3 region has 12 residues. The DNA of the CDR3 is TGCGCCAGCAGTTCGGACGGCTACGAGCAGTACTTC. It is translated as CASSSDGYEQYF.

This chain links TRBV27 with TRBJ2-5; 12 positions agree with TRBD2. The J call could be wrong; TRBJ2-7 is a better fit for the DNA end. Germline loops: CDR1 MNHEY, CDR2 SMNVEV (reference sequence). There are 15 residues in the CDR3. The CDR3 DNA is TGTGCCAGCAGCCTGAAACTAGCGGGAGGACACGAGCAGTACTTC. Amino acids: CASSLKLAGGHEQYF.

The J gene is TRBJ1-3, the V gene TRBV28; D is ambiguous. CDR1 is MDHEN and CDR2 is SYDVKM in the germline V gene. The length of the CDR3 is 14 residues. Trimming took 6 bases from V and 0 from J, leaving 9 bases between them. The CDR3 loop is CASSPSHSGNTIYF. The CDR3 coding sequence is TGTGCCAGCAGCCCGAGTCACTCTGGAAACACCATATATTTT.